This TCR beta chain was captured in a study of shared clonotypes between healthy human individuals. On the study more broadly: CD4 naive and CD4 memory each took three plates per donor, while CD8 naive took two and CD8 memory one. Overall study results and limits: The study sampled only blood, and tissue repertoires likely differ. As a rule, naive subsets had a larger estimated richness than memory subsets.

With regard to this clone: Antigen unknown.

CDR3 size: 15 residues. The J segment lost 6 bases and the V segment lost 6 bases, leaving 8 bases of the junction unmatched. Germline V gives CDR1 MDHEN, CDR2 SYDVKM. Only CD45RO-negative cells positively selected for CCR7 counted as naive CD8 cells, so terminally differentiated effector memory CD45RA+ cells were excluded. Caucasian adults residing in Nashville, Tennessee made up all the donors. TCRdb keeps only in-frame clones here, not all; method: immunoSEQ multiplex PCR. The sample has around 650,000 clones, roughly 96% seen once. The rearrangement joins TRBV28 to TRBJ1-5, with 10 bases identical to TRBD1. The TCR comes from a woman between 25 and 40 years old in good health. Sequenced material: naive CD8+ T cells sorted from blood. DNA for the CDR3: TGTGCCAGCAGACCTGACAGGGGGCCTGGTCAGCCCCAGCATTTT. Encoded protein: CASRPDRGPGQPQHF. Full variable domain (missing parts from reference TRBV28 and TRBJ1-5): DVKVTQSSRYLVKRTGEKVFLECVQDMDHENMFWYRQDPGLGLRLIYFSYDVKMKEKGDIPEGYSVSREKKERFSLILESASTNQTSMYLCASRPDRGPGQPQHFGDGTRLSIL.